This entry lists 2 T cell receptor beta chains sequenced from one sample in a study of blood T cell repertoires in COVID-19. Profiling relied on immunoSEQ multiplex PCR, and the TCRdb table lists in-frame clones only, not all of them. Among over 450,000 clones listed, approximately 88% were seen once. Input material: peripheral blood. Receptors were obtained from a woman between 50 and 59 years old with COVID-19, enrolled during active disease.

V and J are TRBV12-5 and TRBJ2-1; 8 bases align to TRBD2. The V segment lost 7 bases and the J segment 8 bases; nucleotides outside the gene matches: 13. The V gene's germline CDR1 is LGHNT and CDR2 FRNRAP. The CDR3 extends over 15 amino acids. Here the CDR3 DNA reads TGTGCTAGTGCCCTGAACGGGAGGGGATGGGATGAGCAGTTCTTC. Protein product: CASALNGRGWDEQFF. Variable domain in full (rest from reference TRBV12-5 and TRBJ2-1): DARVTQTPRHKVTEMGQEVTMRCQPILGHNTVFWYRQTMMQGLELLAYFRNRAPLDDSGMPKDRFSAEMPDATLATLKIQPSEPRDSAVYFCASALNGRGWDEQFFGPGTRLTVL.

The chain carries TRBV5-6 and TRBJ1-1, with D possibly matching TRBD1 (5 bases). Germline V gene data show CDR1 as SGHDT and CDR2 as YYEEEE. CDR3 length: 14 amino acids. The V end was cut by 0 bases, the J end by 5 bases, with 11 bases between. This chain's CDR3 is CASSLVQGGTEAFF. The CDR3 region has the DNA TGTGCCAGCAGCTTGGTGCAGGGAGGAACTGAAGCTTTCTTT.